The 10 T cell receptor beta chains reported below all come from one sample, sequenced in a study of T-cell memory formation after mild COVID-19. From the 5' RACE reads, TCRdb called clonotypes with MiXCR, one entry per CDR3 protein. The sample has a few hundred thousand distinct CDR3 sequences, 16% seen once; the top ten hold roughly a fifth. Sequenced material: PBMCs or a T cell subset sorted from them (not recorded which). The receptors come from a man between 18 and 29 years old who had mild COVID-19 (a few samples of this study predate the infection). Cell type and time point are not known.

In this sample, this clonotype turned up a few times. The V call is TRBV4-2, the J call TRBJ2-3; a weak D match, TRBD1 (6 bases). Per germline, CDR1 LGHNA and CDR2 YNFKEQ. V was cut by 0 bases and J by 2 bases, with 12 bases left in between. The CDR3 is 16 amino acids. As DNA, the CDR3 is TGTGCCAGCAGCCAAGACAGGGGTGGCCTCACAGATACGCAGTATTTT. It specifies CASSQDRGGLTDTQYF.

The sample holds a few counts of this clonotype. The CDR3 nucleotides read TGCGCCAGCAGTAGGGACCCGCCGGGGAGGACCTACAATGAGCAGTTCTTC. This translates into CASSRDPPGRTYNEQFF. The rearrangement uses TRBV5-1 and TRBJ2-1, with a weak D call TRBD2 (6 bases). Germline CDR1 reads SGHRS; CDR2 reads YFSETQ. The ends were cut back, 5 bases at V and 2 bases at J, with 20 bases in the middle. This CDR3 has 17 residues.

This clonotype occurred many times. The J gene is TRBJ2-3, the V gene TRBV9; D is ambiguous. Germline CDR1 is SGDLS and CDR2 is YYNGEE. Trimming removed 3 bases from V and 2 bases from J, with 4 bases in between. This CDR3 has 12 residues. The CDR3 spells CASSGVTDTQYF. In DNA form, the CDR3 reads TGTGCCAGCAGCGGGGTCACAGATACGCAGTATTTT.

This clonotype was detected only a few times. The chain employs TRBV4-2 and TRBJ1-1, with D possibly being TRBD1 (6 bases). Deletions cut 1 base from V and 4 bases from J, with 19 bases between. The CDR3 spans 17 residues. Germline V gene sequence: CDR1 LGHNA, CDR2 YNFKEQ. CDR3 bases: TGTGCCAGCAGCCAAGTGGAAAACAGGGAGTTCGTCACTGAAGCTTTCTTT. This gives the protein CASSQVENREFVTEAFF.

This clonotype was seen only a few times. V usage is TRBV12-3 or TRBV12-4 and J usage is TRBJ2-5; a possible D gene is TRBD1 (6 bases). Trimming removed 5 bases from V and 0 bases from J, with 10 bases in between. The CDR3 runs 14 residues. CDR3 nucleotide sequence: TGTGCCAGCAGTGGGTCAGGGGACCAAGAGACCCAGTACTTC. It yields the protein CASSGSGDQETQYF.

This clonotype was observed a handful of times. The CDR3 here is CASKGGSNQPQHF. In DNA form, the CDR3 reads TGTGCCAGCAAAGGGGGCAGCAATCAGCCCCAGCATTTT. V and J are TRBV6-2 or TRBV6-3 and TRBJ1-5; 7 nucleotides agree with TRBD1. Trimming removed 7 bases from V and 1 base from J; junction bases left unmatched: 1. Germline V lookup: CDR1 MNHEY, CDR2 SVGEGT. The length of the CDR3 is 13 residues.

V usage is TRBV28 and J usage is TRBJ2-7; D is undetermined. The ends were cut back, 3 bases at V and 0 bases at J, with 6 bases in the middle. Germline V gene sequence: CDR1 MDHEN, CDR2 SYDVKM. CDR3 size: 13 residues. Here the CDR3 reads CASSLRSSYEQYV. The CDR3 coding sequence is TGTGCCAGCAGTTTGAGGAGCTCCTACGAGCAGTACGTC.

This clonotype was observed a few times. The chain is built from TRBV5-1 and TRBJ1-4; D may be TRBD1 (5 bases). Germline loops: CDR1 SGHRS, CDR2 YFSETQ. The CDR3 has 15 amino acids. Trimming left V 1 base short and J 7 bases short, with 14 bases between. DNA for the CDR3: TGCGCCAGCAGCTTGTACAGGCAGCCCGGTGAAAAACTGTTTTTT. This codes for CASSLYRQPGEKLFF. The full variable domain, in which reference TRBV5-1 and TRBJ1-4 provide the parts outside the CDR3, is KAGVTQTPRYLIKTRGQQVTLSCSPISGHRSVSWYQQTPGQGLQFLFEYFSETQRNKGNFPGRFSGRQFSNSRSEMNVSTLELGDSALYLCASSLYRQPGEKLFFGSGTQLSVL.

This clonotype occurred a few times. The chain employs TRBV24-1 and TRBJ2-5, with 14 bases lining up with TRBD2. J was trimmed by 1 base and V by 3 bases; bases with no gene match: 3. Germline V lookup: CDR1 KGHDR, CDR2 SFDVKD. This CDR3 region has 17 residues. CDR3 loop: CATSDPGLAGAQETQYF. The DNA for the CDR3 is TGTGCCACCAGTGATCCGGGACTAGCGGGGGCCCAAGAGACCCAGTACTTC.

The gene calls are TRBV7-2 and TRBJ2-5; 14 bases agree with TRBD2. This CDR3 has 17 residues. V trimming: 4 bases; J trimming: 4 bases; junction bases outside the gene matches: 8. Per germline, CDR1 SGHTA and CDR2 FQGNSA. The CDR3 is CASSSGLAGATGETQYF. The CDR3 DNA sequence: TGTGCCAGCAGCTCGGGACTAGCGGGGGCCACGGGAGAGACCCAGTACTTC.